This entry lists 26 T cell receptor beta chains sequenced from one sample in a study of regulatory T cells in long-lasting Graves disease. Documented time point: persistent/refractory GD, antithyroid drugs over 5 years with positive TRAb. From PBMCs, RNA was extracted and then used to make the TCR library. The TCR beta library used iRepertoire HTBI primers with Arm-PCR amplification of CDR3. MiXCR, run by TCRdb on the multiplex PCR reads, gives a single entry per CDR3 protein. The sample contains approximately 690,000 distinct CDR3 sequences, approximately 29% of which appear only once. This specimen consisted of peripheral blood mononuclear cells (PBMCs), obtained when the disease was refractory, from a patient treated with antithyroid drugs. These receptor sequences come from a female donor with Graves disease.

The chain has TRBV5-1 and TRBJ1-6; 8 bases agree with TRBD1. V lost 4 bases, J lost 12 bases, and 9 bases stayed unmatched. From germline, CDR1 is SGHRS and CDR2 YFSETQ. CDR3 size: 14 residues. The CDR3 reads CASSPGDRLRPLHF. Here the CDR3 DNA reads TGCGCCAGCAGCCCGGGGGACAGGCTGAGACCCCTCCACTTT.

The chain links TRBV7-9 to TRBJ1-6; 7 bases fit TRBD1. The CDR3 is 15 residues long. The germline gives CDR1 SEHNR, CDR2 FQNEAQ (reference sequence). The V segment lost 5 bases and the J segment 7 bases; nucleotides outside the gene matches: 8. CDR3 sequence: CASSPLTGTNSPLHF. The CDR3, as DNA: TGTGCCAGCAGCCCCCTGACAGGGACGAATTCACCCCTCCACTTT. Combining the CDR3 with reference TRBV7-9 and TRBJ1-6 gives the whole variable domain DTGVSQNPRHKITKRGQNVTFRCDPISEHNRLYWYRQTLGQGPEFLTYFQNEAQLEKSRLLSDRFSAERPKGSFSTLEIQRTEQGDSAMYLCASSPLTGTNSPLHFGNGTRLTVT.

The chain employs TRBV28 and TRBJ2-7; D unresolved. The germline V gene encodes CDR1 MDHEN and CDR2 SYDVKM. The CDR3 totals 11 residues. V lost 4 bases, J lost 6 bases, and 7 bases lay in between. The CDR3 coding sequence is TGTGCCAGCAGTTCCATAAGCGAGCAGTACTTC. The encoded protein is CASSSISEQYF. Based on the CDR3 plus reference TRBV28 and TRBJ2-7, the full variable domain is DVKVTQSSRYLVKRTGEKVFLECVQDMDHENMFWYRQDPGLGLRLIYFSYDVKMKEKGDIPEGYSVSREKKERFSLILESASTNQTSMYLCASSSISEQYFGPGTRLTVT.

The V gene is TRBV5-1, the J gene TRBJ2-5; 12 positions agree with TRBD2. V shed 3 bases, J shed 5 bases, and the junction held 5 bases outside the gene matches. The CDR3 length is 15 residues. CDR1 is SGHRS, CDR2 YFSETQ, per germline. CDR3 amino acids: CASSSGLAGWETQYF. The CDR3 DNA reads as TGCGCCAGCAGCTCTGGACTAGCGGGATGGGAGACCCAGTACTTC.

The V and J genes are TRBV7-3 and TRBJ2-1; the match to TRBD2 covers 9 bases. Germline lookup yields CDR1 SGHTA and CDR2 FQGTGA. This CDR3 is built from 17 residues. The ends lost 5 bases at V and 2 bases at J; junction bases unmatched: 10. CDR3 DNA sequence: TGTGCCAGCAGCCTCAGCGGGGGCGGGAGGGCCTACAATGAGCAGTTCTTC. As protein: CASSLSGGGRAYNEQFF. The full variable domain, with the rest looked up from reference TRBV7-3 and TRBJ2-1, is GAGVSQTPSNKVTEKGKYVELRCDPISGHTALYWYRQSLGQGPEFLIYFQGTGAADDSGLPNDRFFAVRPEGSVSTLKIQRTERGDSAVYLCASSLSGGGRAYNEQFFGPGTRLTVL.

This clonotype was seen ten or more times. V gene TRBV6-1 combines with J gene TRBJ2-7, with D hard to call. This CDR3 has 14 residues. Germline V gives CDR1 MNHNS, CDR2 SASEGT. Trimming pared 5 bases from V and 3 bases from J, leaving 14 bases between. The DNA of the CDR3 is TGTGCCAGCAGTCAAGTGCAGATTCGCTACGAGCAGTACTTC. This translates into CASSQVQIRYEQYF.

This clonotype was counted ten times or more. The rearrangement links TRBV2 to TRBJ1-5; 8 bases map to TRBD1. CDR3 length: 14 residues. CDR1 is SNHLY and CDR2 is FYNNEI in the germline V gene. Trimming at V came to 6 bases and at J to 3 bases, leaving 4 bases not matched to a gene. CDR3 sequence: CASSQQGDNQPQHF. The CDR3 DNA reads as TGTGCCAGCAGCCAACAGGGGGACAATCAGCCCCAGCATTTT.

The V and J genes are TRBV19 and TRBJ1-1; no clear D. The germline gives CDR1 LNHDA, CDR2 SQIVND (reference sequence). V lost 3 bases, J lost 4 bases, and 9 bases lay in between. The CDR3 is 13 residues long. The CDR3 sequence: CASSMGGSTEAFF. The CDR3 region has the DNA TGTGCCAGTAGTATGGGTGGGAGCACTGAAGCTTTCTTT.

Turning to this clonotype: This could be a read error, since a much larger clone is one nucleotide away. The chain links TRBV28 to TRBJ1-1, with TRBD1 matching 7 bases. In germline, CDR1 is MDHEN, CDR2 SYDVKM. V dropped 5 bases and J dropped 2; count of bases not matched to a gene: 2. The CDR3 has 13 amino acids. The DNA for the CDR3 is TGTGCCAGCAGTGACAGGGATAACACTGAAGCTTTCTTT. Its translation is CASSDRDNTEAFF.

The chain couples TRBV5-6 to TRBJ2-5; unclear D gene. The CDR3 extends over 14 amino acids. V lost 0 bases to trimming and J lost 3 bases, with 9 bases between them. The germline CDR1 and CDR2 sequences are SGHDT and YYEEEE. Written as DNA, the CDR3 is TGTGCCAGCAGCTTGGACAGAAGAAAAGAGACCCAGTACTTC. Translated: CASSLDRRKETQYF.

The chain uses TRBV12-3 or TRBV12-4 and TRBJ2-7; D not resolved. V gave up 6 bases and J gave up 0 bases, with 9 bases separating them. This CDR3 region has 13 residues. CDR3 sequence (DNA): TGTGCCAGCAGCCTCCAGAGCTCCTACGAGCAGTACTTC. Translated, it gives CASSLQSSYEQYF.

This clonotype was counted a few times. This chain connects TRBV12-3 or TRBV12-4 to TRBJ1-5; D remains ambiguous. V lost 5 bases and J 1 base, leaving 9 bases between the germline ends. The CDR3 totals 14 residues. The CDR3 bases are TGTGCCAGCAGTCCCATGACAAGCAATCAGCCCCAGCATTTT. Amino acids: CASSPMTSNQPQHF.

This clonotype showed up just once. This may come from a read error, since a much larger clone is one base off. The genes are TRBV12-3 or TRBV12-4 and TRBJ1-1; D uncertain. V was cut by 4 bases and J by 5 bases, with 20 bases left in between. CDR3 size: 16 residues. The CDR3 sequence is CASSSKRGTPRTEAFF. The DNA for the CDR3 is TGTGCCAGCAGTTCCAAGAGAGGAACCCCACGGACTGAAGCTTTCTTT.

The table lists this clonotype with many counts. The J gene is TRBJ2-2, the V gene TRBV2, with TRBD2 identical over 10 bases. The germline gives CDR1 SNHLY, CDR2 FYNNEI. V lost 6 bases, J lost 0 bases, and 7 bases stayed unmatched. The CDR3 is 17 residues long. The CDR3 nucleotides are TGTGCCAGCAGCACAGCGGGAGGGCCGTCGAACACCGGGGAGCTGTTTTTT. Residues: CASSTAGGPSNTGELFF.

The V and J genes are TRBV30 and TRBJ1-2; TRBD1 aligns across 7 bases. The CDR3 length is 13 residues. Trimming cost V 1 base and J 7 bases; bases outside gene matches: 6. Germline values: CDR1 GTSNPN, CDR2 SVGIG (reference sequence). CDR3 amino acids: CAWSDRGRVGYTF. The CDR3, as DNA: TGTGCCTGGAGTGACAGGGGAAGAGTTGGCTACACCTTC.

This clonotype came up a few times. This chain joins TRBV11-2 and TRBJ2-7, with D perhaps matching TRBD2 (6 bases). CDR3 length: 15 amino acids. V was trimmed by 1 base and J by 3 bases, leaving 13 bases between them. Germline V gene data show CDR1 as SGHAT and CDR2 as FQNNGV. This CDR3 reads CASSLVRERVYEQYF. The CDR3 DNA reads as TGTGCCAGCAGCTTAGTGCGGGAAAGGGTCTACGAGCAGTACTTC.

This chain uses TRBV29-1 with TRBJ2-4; TRBD1 matches 9 bases. J gave up 6 bases and V 4 bases, and 4 bases lay outside the gene matches. From germline, CDR1 is SQVTM and CDR2 ANQGSEA. CDR3 length equals 13 residues. The CDR3: CSVVGTGLNIQYF. CDR3 DNA sequence: TGCAGCGTTGTAGGGACAGGGTTAAACATTCAGTACTTC.

The genes are TRBV29-1 and TRBJ2-3, with D perhaps TRBD1 (5 bases). Trimming shortened V by 2 bases and J by 4 bases, and 7 bases separated the two germline ends. The germline CDR1 and CDR2 sequences are SQVTM and ANQGSEA. The CDR3 spans 12 residues. The CDR3 nucleotides are TGCAGCGTTGAAAAAGGGGCAGATACGCAGTATTTT. It encodes CSVEKGADTQYF.

This clonotype was seen a handful of times. The rearrangement links TRBV15 to TRBJ2-7; 10 positions agree with TRBD1. This CDR3 has 17 residues. The germline CDR1 and CDR2 sequences are LNHNV and YYDKDF (reference sequence). The V gene end was trimmed by 2 bases and the J gene end by 3 bases; junction bases not matched to a gene: 10. For the CDR3, the DNA is TGTGCCACCAGCAGACCGTTACCGGGACAGGGGTGCTACGAGCAGTACTTC. This sequence encodes CATSRPLPGQGCYEQYF.

This clonotype was observed at least ten times. This sequence joins TRBV15 and TRBJ1-5; D gene unclear. There are 18 residues in the CDR3. The germline V gene encodes CDR1 LNHNV and CDR2 YYDKDF (reference sequence). V was clipped by 5 bases and J by 0 bases, with 20 bases between them. DNA of the CDR3: TGTGCCACCAGCCGTGGAGCACAAGCTACGTATAGCAATCAGCCCCAGCATTTT. Translation gives CATSRGAQATYSNQPQHF.

The CDR3 nucleotides are TGTGCCATCAGTGAGTCAGGACAGGGGGGCACTGAAGCTTTCTTT. Encoded protein: CAISESGQGGTEAFF. This chain uses TRBV10-3 with TRBJ1-1; 10 bases map to TRBD1. This CDR3 contains 15 residues. From germline, CDR1 is ENHRY and CDR2 SYGVKD. J was trimmed by 4 bases and V by 0 bases; bases with no gene match: 2.

This clonotype was found a few times. The genes are TRBV4-2 and TRBJ2-5, with a tentative D call TRBD1 (5 bases). V gave up 0 bases and J gave up 2 bases, with 13 bases separating them. CDR3 size: 16 residues. CDR1 and CDR2 (germline): LGHNA, YNFKEQ. The CDR3 reads CASSQDFRVGQETQYF. The CDR3 region has the DNA TGTGCCAGCAGCCAAGATTTCAGGGTCGGGCAAGAGACCCAGTACTTC.

This clonotype came up a few times. The chain has TRBV3-1 and TRBJ1-1; 8 bases are a match to TRBD1. Looked up from germline, CDR1 is LGHDT and CDR2 is YNNKEL (reference sequence). This CDR3 is built from 14 residues. With V trimmed by 5 bases and J by 6 bases, 8 bases remained unmatched. The CDR3 loop reads CASSFRTGPSEAFF. The CDR3 nucleotides read TGTGCCAGCAGCTTCAGGACAGGGCCGTCTGAAGCTTTCTTT.

The gene calls are TRBV15 and TRBJ1-5; 9 bases are shared with TRBD1. CDR1 and CDR2 from the germline V gene are LNHNV and YYDKDF (reference sequence). CDR3 length equals 20 residues. V shed 5 bases and J 2 bases; nucleotides not matched to a gene: 19. CDR3 coding DNA: TGTGCCACCAGCGGTCCAGGGCAGGAGGGACAGGGTGGTCGCAATCAGCCCCAGCATTTT. This translates into CATSGPGQEGQGGRNQPQHF.

V gene TRBV3-1 combines with J gene TRBJ2-7; TRBD1 might be the D (5 bases). This CDR3 is 12 amino acids long. V lost 0 bases to trimming and J lost 12 bases, with 12 bases between them. The germline V gene has CDR1 LGHDT and CDR2 YNNKEL (reference sequence). CDR3 DNA sequence: TGTGCCAGCAGCCAAGAAGGGGTCTATTTGTACTTC. Protein sequence: CASSQEGVYLYF.

The chain couples TRBV29-1 to TRBJ1-1; D gene ambiguous. This CDR3 comprises 11 residues. From germline, CDR1 is SQVTM and CDR2 ANQGSEA. Trimming removed 7 bases at V and 4 bases at J, with 10 bases between. CDR3 DNA: TGCAGCGGTCAGGTAACCACTGAAGCTTTCTTT. It translates to CSGQVTTEAFF.